These 10 T cell receptor beta chains were sequenced from one sample in a study of OX40 agonist ivuxolimab in advanced cancers. The protocol was immunoSEQ multiplex PCR, while the TCRdb copy is restricted to in-frame clones and leaves out a portion. Of 75,000 to 100,000 clones listed, roughly 89% are singletons. Here the sequenced sample was CD4+ or CD8+ T cells sorted from blood, taken in a trial of the OX40 agonist ivuxolimab. The receptors here all came from an adult with an advanced solid tumor such as melanoma, head and neck, liver or kidney cancer.

The chain uses TRBV15 and TRBJ1-5; D gene ambiguous. The CDR3 spans 15 residues. With 2 bases removed from V and 3 bases from J, the gap between germline ends came to 11 bases. Germline values: CDR1 LNHNV, CDR2 YYDKDF (reference sequence). Written as DNA, the CDR3 is TGTGCCACCAGCAGAATGGGGAACTACAATCAGCCCCAGCATTTT. Its protein product is CATSRMGNYNQPQHF.

The CDR3 protein is CATSRETGLLGNTIYF. The CDR3 bases are TGTGCCACCAGCAGAGAGACGGGTTTACTGGGAAACACCATATATTTT. V gene TRBV15 combines with J gene TRBJ1-3; no definite D call. The CDR3 is 16 residues long. Germline CDR1 reads LNHNV; CDR2 reads YYDKDF (reference sequence). V lost 0 bases and J lost 4, with 13 bases in between. Full variable domain (outside the CDR3, taken from reference TRBV15 and TRBJ1-3): DAMVIQNPRYQVTQFGKPVTLSCSQTLNHNVMYWYQQKSSQAPKLLFHYYDKDFNNEADTPDNFQSRRPNTSFCFLDIRSPGLGDTAMYLCATSRETGLLGNTIYFGEGSWLTVV.

The table lists this clone with a few counts. The V call is TRBV10-1, the J call TRBJ2-1; TRBD1 might be the D (5 bases). This CDR3 comprises 13 residues. Germline values: CDR1 WNHNN, CDR2 SYGVQD (reference sequence). Deletions cut 8 bases from V and 10 bases from J, with 18 bases between. This CDR3 is CASPSGLEEEQFF. DNA for the CDR3: TGCGCCAGCCCCTCAGGGTTGGAAGAAGAGCAGTTCTTC.

This chain links TRBV7-2 with TRBJ1-2, with TRBD1 as a possible D gene (6 bases). Germline lookup yields CDR1 SGHTA and CDR2 FQGNSA. The CDR3 contains 13 residues. V lost 2 bases and J lost 8, with 12 bases in between. The chain's CDR3 is CASSLPGGPGYTF. The CDR3 DNA sequence: TGTGCCAGCAGCTTACCGGGGGGCCCGGGCTACACCTTC. The whole variable domain, remainder taken from reference TRBV7-2 and TRBJ1-2, is GAGVSQSPSNKVTEKGKDVELRCDPISGHTALYWYRQSLGQGLEFLIYFQGNSAPDKSGLPSDRFSAERTGGSVSTLTIQRTQQEDSAVYLCASSLPGGPGYTFGSGTRLTVV.

The V and J genes are TRBV19 and TRBJ1-5; D may be TRBD1 (6 bases). Germline V lookup: CDR1 LNHDA, CDR2 SQIVND (reference sequence). CDR3 length equals 10 residues. The V end was cut by 11 bases, the J end by 9 bases, with 11 bases between. In DNA, the CDR3 is TGTGCCTCAGGGGTGGGGCCCCAGCATTTT. Encoded protein: CASGVGPQHF. The full variable domain, rest sourced from reference TRBV19 and TRBJ1-5, is DGGITQSPKYLFRKEGQNVTLSCEQNLNHDAMYWYRQDPGQGLRLIYYSQIVNDFQKGDIAEGYSVSREKKESFPLTVTSAQKNPTAFYLCASGVGPQHFGDGTRLSIL.

V usage is TRBV18 and J usage is TRBJ1-5; D remains ambiguous. Germline lookup yields CDR1 KGHSH and CDR2 LQKENI. V was cut by 6 bases and J by 4 bases, with 10 bases left in between. The CDR3 sequence is 13 residues long. The CDR3 coding sequence is TGTGCCAGCTCGTCTGCGGAAAATCAGCCCCAGCATTTT. Translation gives CASSSAENQPQHF.

The chain uses TRBV15 and TRBJ2-3; perhaps TRBD1 as D (6 bases). The V gene's germline CDR1 is LNHNV and CDR2 YYDKDF (reference sequence). V lost 9 bases, J lost 3 bases, and 16 bases lay in between. This CDR3 comprises 14 residues. The CDR3 here is CATGTGRGTDTQYF. The CDR3 DNA follows: TGTGCCACGGGAACGGGAAGGGGGACAGATACGCAGTATTTT.

V gene TRBV11-2 combines with J gene TRBJ2-4; 8 bases fit TRBD1. CDR1 and CDR2 from the germline V gene are SGHAT and FQNNGV. The CDR3 has 11 residues. V shed 0 bases, J shed 16 bases, and the junction held 2 bases outside the gene matches. The CDR3 nucleotides are TGTGCCAGCAGCTTAGACGGACAGGGATACTTC. Translation gives CASSLDGQGYF.

The chain has TRBV7-9 and TRBJ1-2; 8 bases match TRBD1. In germline, CDR1 is SEHNR, CDR2 FQNEAQ (reference sequence). The CDR3 extends over 17 amino acids. V trimming: 5 bases; J trimming: 6 bases; junction bases outside the gene matches: 17. CDR3 amino acids: CASSPSNLRTGLHGYTF. As DNA, the CDR3 is TGTGCCAGCAGCCCTTCCAACCTTAGGACAGGGCTGCATGGCTACACCTTC.

The J gene is TRBJ1-1, the V gene TRBV2; TRBD1 matches at 7 bases. With 7 bases clipped from V and 2 bases from J, the junction kept 10 bases outside the gene matches. The CDR3 is 15 amino acids. Germline V gene lookup returns CDR1 SNHLY and CDR2 FYNNEI. The CDR3 DNA is TGTGCCAGCATCCCCCTAGGACAGGAAAACACTGAAGCTTTCTTT. Protein product: CASIPLGQENTEAFF.